This T cell receptor (beta chain) was recorded in a study of T cells after yellow fever vaccination. The wider study: SMART-Seq v4 Ultra Low Input served to prepare low-cell-number fractions. Broader study findings: In post-booster samples, most primary-vaccination clones reappeared (about 95% CD4, roughly 88% CD8). On re-exposure, the response was weaker but peaked faster, at day 5 versus 15.

With regard to this clonotype: Its target is not known.

Making TCR cDNA involved 5'RACE template switching, which added UMIs and a universal primer site. TCRdb called the 5' RACE reads again in MiXCR, with one record for every CDR3 protein. The sample shows about 330,000 distinct CDR3 sequences, roughly 4% of them seen only once. The CDR3 is 14 amino acids. Germline values: CDR1 SQVTM, CDR2 ANQGSEA. V dropped 6 bases and J dropped 4 bases, with 18 bases sitting between them. The chain carries TRBV29-1 and TRBJ2-5, with a weak D call TRBD1 (6 bases). The sequenced sample was PBMCs, obtained 5 days after the yellow fever booster vaccination. This TCR was sampled from a man younger than 35 who received the YFV17D yellow fever vaccine. CDR3 nucleotides: TGCAGCGTCAGGACAGCGGTAACGAGAGAGACCCAGTACTTC. It translates to CSVRTAVTRETQYF.